This T cell receptor beta chain was recovered during a study of Ad26.COV2.S vaccination and SARS-CoV-2 variants. Broader study findings: Spike-specific CD8+ and CD4+ T cell responses reportedly showed substantial breadth after vaccination. Vaccine and placebo groups showed comparable non-spike TCR breadth.

As to treatment: about 20 received Ad26.COV2.S at low or high dose, single or two shots; 5 received placebo; per-sample allocation not given. The study sampled participants on day 63 after the first vaccine or placebo injection. TCRdb's table, derived via immunoSEQ multiplex PCR, lists solely in-frame clones and lacks some. The data contain 300,000 to 350,000 clones, 88% of them singletons. Regarding this clone: Antigen specificity is unknown. The germline gene is not matched at one end of the junction; a read error may be the cause.

This CDR3 is 14 amino acids long. The germline V gene encodes CDR1 SGHVS and CDR2 FNYEAQ. The chain is built from TRBV7-6 and TRBJ1-2; TRBD1 agrees at 7 bases. The material sequenced was peripheral blood, taken in a trial of Ad26.COV2.S vaccine versus placebo. The sequence derives from a person between 18 and 65 years old who received the Ad26.COV2.S COVID-19 vaccine or a placebo. The CDR3 loop reads CASSPTPETGNRIF. CDR3 bases: TGTGCCAGCAGCCCAACCCCAGAGACAGGGAATCGAATCTTC.